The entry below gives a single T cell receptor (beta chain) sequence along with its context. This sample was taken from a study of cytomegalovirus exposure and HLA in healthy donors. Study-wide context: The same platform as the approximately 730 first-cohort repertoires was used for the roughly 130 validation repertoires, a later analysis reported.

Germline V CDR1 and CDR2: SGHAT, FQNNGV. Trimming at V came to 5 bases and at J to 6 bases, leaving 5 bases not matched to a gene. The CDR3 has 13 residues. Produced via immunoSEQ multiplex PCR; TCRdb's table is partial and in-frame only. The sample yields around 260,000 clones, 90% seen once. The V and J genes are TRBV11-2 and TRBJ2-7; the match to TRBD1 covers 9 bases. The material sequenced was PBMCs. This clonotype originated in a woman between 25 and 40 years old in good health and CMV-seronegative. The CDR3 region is CASSVDRGGEQYF. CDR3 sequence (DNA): TGTGCCAGCAGCGTGGACAGGGGAGGCGAGCAGTACTTC.